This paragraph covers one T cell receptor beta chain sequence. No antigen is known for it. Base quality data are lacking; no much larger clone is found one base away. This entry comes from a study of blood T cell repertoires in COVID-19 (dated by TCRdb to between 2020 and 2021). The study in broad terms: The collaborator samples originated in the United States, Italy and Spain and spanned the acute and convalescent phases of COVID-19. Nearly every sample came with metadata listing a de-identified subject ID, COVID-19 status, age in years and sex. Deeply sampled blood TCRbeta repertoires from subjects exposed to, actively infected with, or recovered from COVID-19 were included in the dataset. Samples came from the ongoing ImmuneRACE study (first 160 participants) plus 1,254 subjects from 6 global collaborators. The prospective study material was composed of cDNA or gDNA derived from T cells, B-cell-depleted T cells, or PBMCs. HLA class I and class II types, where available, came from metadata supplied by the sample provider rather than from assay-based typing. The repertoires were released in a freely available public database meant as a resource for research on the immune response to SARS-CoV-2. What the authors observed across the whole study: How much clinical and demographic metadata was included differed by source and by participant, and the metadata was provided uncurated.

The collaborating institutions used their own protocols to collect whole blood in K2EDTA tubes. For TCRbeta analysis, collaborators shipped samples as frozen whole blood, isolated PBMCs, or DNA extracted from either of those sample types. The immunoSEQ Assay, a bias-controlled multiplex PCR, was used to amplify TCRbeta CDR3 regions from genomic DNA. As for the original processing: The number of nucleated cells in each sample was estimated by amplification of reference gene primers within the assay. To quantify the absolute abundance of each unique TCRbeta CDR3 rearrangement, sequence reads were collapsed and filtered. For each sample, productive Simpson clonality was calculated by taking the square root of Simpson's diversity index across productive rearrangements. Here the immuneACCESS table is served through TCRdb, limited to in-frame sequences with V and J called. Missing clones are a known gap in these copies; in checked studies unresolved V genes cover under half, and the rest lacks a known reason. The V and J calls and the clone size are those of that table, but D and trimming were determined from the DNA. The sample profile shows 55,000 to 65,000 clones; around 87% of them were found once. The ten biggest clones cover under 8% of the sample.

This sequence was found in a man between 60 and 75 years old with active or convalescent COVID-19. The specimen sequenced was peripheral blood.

The CDR3 corresponds to CASSENTGTGNTEAFF. DNA sequence: TGTGCCAGCAGCGAAAATACCGGGACAGGGAACACTGAAGCTTTCTTT. This chain is built from TRBV5-6 and TRBJ1-1, and TRBD1 matches 8 of the central bases. Ends trimmed: V by 4 bases, J by 1 base; bases unmatched to a gene: 9. The CDR3, from cysteine to phenylalanine, totals 16 residues. The CDR3 DNA has 48 bases and is translated from base 1. In the germline V gene, CDR1 corresponds to SGHDT and CDR2 to YYEEEE.